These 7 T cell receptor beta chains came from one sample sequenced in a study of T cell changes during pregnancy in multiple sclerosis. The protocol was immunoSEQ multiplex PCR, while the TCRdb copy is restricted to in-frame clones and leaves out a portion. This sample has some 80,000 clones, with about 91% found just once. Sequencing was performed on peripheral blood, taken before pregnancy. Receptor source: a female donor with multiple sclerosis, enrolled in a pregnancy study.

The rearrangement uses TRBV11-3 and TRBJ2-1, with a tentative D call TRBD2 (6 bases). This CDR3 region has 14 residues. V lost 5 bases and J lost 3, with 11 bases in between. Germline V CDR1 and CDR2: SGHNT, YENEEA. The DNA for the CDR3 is TGTGCCAGCAGCAGTAGGACTAACTACAATGAGCAGTTCTTC. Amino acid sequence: CASSSRTNYNEQFF.

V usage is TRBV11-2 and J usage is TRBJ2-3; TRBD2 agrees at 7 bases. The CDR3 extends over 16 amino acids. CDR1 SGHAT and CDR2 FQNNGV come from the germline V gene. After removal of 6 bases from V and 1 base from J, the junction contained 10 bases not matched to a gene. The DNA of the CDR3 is TGTGCCAGCAGGCCGCTAGCGGCCAAACGCACAGATACGCAGTATTTT. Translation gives CASRPLAAKRTDTQYF.

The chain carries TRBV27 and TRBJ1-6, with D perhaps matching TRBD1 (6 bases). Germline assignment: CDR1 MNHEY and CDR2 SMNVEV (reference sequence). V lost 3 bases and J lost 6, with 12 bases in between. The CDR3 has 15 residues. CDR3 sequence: CASSFDRKVNSPLHF. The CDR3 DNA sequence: TGTGCCAGCAGTTTCGACAGGAAGGTTAATTCACCCCTCCACTTT.

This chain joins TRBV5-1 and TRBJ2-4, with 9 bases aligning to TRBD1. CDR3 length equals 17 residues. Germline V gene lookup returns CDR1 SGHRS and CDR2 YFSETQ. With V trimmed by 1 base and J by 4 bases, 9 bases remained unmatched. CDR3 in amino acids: CASSLLTMGTGKNIQYF. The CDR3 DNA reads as TGCGCCAGCAGCTTGCTGACAATGGGGACAGGGAAAAACATTCAGTACTTC.

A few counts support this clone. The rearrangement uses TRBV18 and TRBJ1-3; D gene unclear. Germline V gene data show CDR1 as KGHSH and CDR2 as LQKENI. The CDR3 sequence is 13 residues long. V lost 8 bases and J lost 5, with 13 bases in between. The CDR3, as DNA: TGTGCCAGCGCGGGCGGAACTAGAAACACCATATATTTT. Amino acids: CASAGGTRNTIYF.

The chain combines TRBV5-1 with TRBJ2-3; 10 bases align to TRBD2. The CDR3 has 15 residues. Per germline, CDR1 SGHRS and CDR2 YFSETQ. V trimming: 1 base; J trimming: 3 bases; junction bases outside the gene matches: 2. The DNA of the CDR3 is TGCGCCAGCAGCTTGATGACTAGCGGGACAGATACGCAGTATTTT. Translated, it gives CASSLMTSGTDTQYF.

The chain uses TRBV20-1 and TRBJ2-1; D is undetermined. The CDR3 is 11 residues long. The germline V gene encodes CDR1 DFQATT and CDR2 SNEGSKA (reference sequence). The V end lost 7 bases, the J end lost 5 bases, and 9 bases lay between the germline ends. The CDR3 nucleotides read TGCAGTGGGCAGTTAAACAATGAGCAGTTCTTC. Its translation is CSGQLNNEQFF.